Presented here are 18 T cell receptor beta chains from one specimen sequenced in a study of cytotoxic CD8 clonotypes in ibrutinib-treated CLL. This table comes from immunoSEQ multiplex PCR, and its TCRdb copy is limited to in-frame clones, with some not included. The table shows roughly 250,000 clones, with around 70% occurring only once. The material was PBMCs, obtained after 24 months of ibrutinib treatment. Every receptor here comes from a human donor with chronic lymphocytic leukemia.

This clone was counted many times. The genes are TRBV7-8 and TRBJ2-7; D not resolved. The CDR3 runs 12 residues. Germline V gene sequence: CDR1 SGHVS, CDR2 FQNEAQ. V was cut by 2 bases and J by 3 bases, with 5 bases left in between. The CDR3 spells CASSLTDYEQYF. The CDR3 coding sequence is TGTGCCAGCAGCTTAACGGACTACGAGCAGTACTTC. Drawing the rest from reference TRBV7-8 and TRBJ2-7, the complete variable domain is GAGVSQSPRYKVAKRGQDVALRCDPISGHVSLFWYQQALGQGPEFLTYFQNEAQLDKSGLPSDRFFAERPEGSVSTLKIQRTQQEDSAVYLCASSLTDYEQYFGPGTRLTVT.

This chain links TRBV5-1 with TRBJ1-1; D is unclear. The germline CDR1 and CDR2 sequences are SGHRS and YFSETQ. V was shortened by 0 bases and J by 5 bases, with 11 bases between the two germline ends. This CDR3 contains 14 residues. The chain's CDR3 is CASSLATGQTEAFF. The CDR3 nucleotides read TGCGCCAGCAGCTTGGCCACCGGGCAGACTGAAGCTTTCTTT. Full variable domain (remainder filled in from reference TRBV5-1 and TRBJ1-1): KAGVTQTPRYLIKTRGQQVTLSCSPISGHRSVSWYQQTPGQGLQFLFEYFSETQRNKGNFPGRFSGRQFSNSRSEMNVSTLELGDSALYLCASSLATGQTEAFFGQGTRLTVV.

This chain links TRBV4-3 with TRBJ2-1; TRBD2 agrees at 7 bases. Germline V gene lookup returns CDR1 LGHNA and CDR2 YSLEER. Losses at the gene ends were 0 bases for V and 6 bases for J; bases not matched to a gene: 14. The CDR3 runs 18 residues. The CDR3 reads CASSQDRDSGNTPNEQFF. The CDR3 DNA reads as TGCGCCAGCAGCCAAGATCGTGACAGCGGGAACACCCCCAATGAGCAGTTCTTC.

The CDR3 protein is CASSLTPGGLEEQYF. For the CDR3, the DNA is TGTGCCAGCAGCTTAACCCCAGGGGGCTTGGAAGAGCAGTACTTC. V gene TRBV5-4 combines with J gene TRBJ2-7; the match to TRBD1 covers 8 bases. This CDR3 has 15 amino acids. CDR1 SGHNT and CDR2 YYREEE come from the germline V gene (reference sequence). The V segment lost 2 bases and the J segment 7 bases; nucleotides outside the gene matches: 11.

J is TRBJ2-7 and V is TRBV10-1; 9 bases agree with TRBD2. The germline V gene has CDR1 WNHNN and CDR2 SYGVQD (reference sequence). The CDR3 totals 10 residues. With 9 bases clipped from V and 11 bases from J, the junction kept 5 bases outside the gene matches. The CDR3 nucleotides read TGCGCCAGTGGGGGACTAGCAGAGTACTTC. Its protein is CASGGLAEYF.

In this sample, this clone turned up once. The rearrangement uses TRBV30 and TRBJ1-1; D ambiguous. CDR3 length: 13 amino acids. The germline V gene encodes CDR1 GTSNPN and CDR2 SVGIG (reference sequence). The V gene lost 2 bases and the J gene lost 2 bases, with 9 bases spanning the gap. This chain's CDR3 is CAWSLRVNTEAFF. The DNA for the CDR3 is TGTGCCTGGAGTTTAAGGGTTAACACTGAAGCTTTCTTT.

The gene calls are TRBV6-6 and TRBJ2-3, with D perhaps matching TRBD2 (6 bases). Between the trimmed V and J ends, which lost 6 bases and 4 bases, there was a span of 11 bases. The CDR3 is 13 residues long. The germline CDR1 and CDR2 sequences are MNHNY and SVGAGI (reference sequence). CDR3 sequence reads: CASRPGVPDTQYF. The CDR3 DNA is TGTGCCAGCAGACCGGGAGTACCAGATACGCAGTATTTT.

This clone was seen only a few times. The chain recombines TRBV2 with TRBJ2-1, with 8 bases that match TRBD2. The CDR3 has 14 residues. V was clipped by 6 bases and J by 4 bases; unmatched bases: 5. In germline, CDR1 is SNHLY, CDR2 FYNNEI. The CDR3 coding sequence is TGTGCCAGCAGAGGGGCTAGCGGGTACAATGAGCAGTTCTTC. Amino acid sequence: CASRGASGYNEQFF.

The V gene is TRBV5-6, the J gene TRBJ1-1; D unresolved. Between the trimmed V and J ends, which lost 1 base and 6 bases, there was a span of 10 bases. CDR1 is SGHDT and CDR2 is YYEEEE in the germline V gene. The CDR3 covers 13 residues. CDR3: CASSLNYSPEAFF. CDR3 nucleotide sequence: TGTGCCAGCAGCTTGAACTATTCCCCTGAAGCTTTCTTT.

V gene TRBV18 combines with J gene TRBJ2-3; D call uncertain. Trimming pared 0 bases from V and 6 bases from J, leaving 7 bases between. From germline, CDR1 is KGHSH and CDR2 LQKENI. The CDR3 runs 13 residues. CDR3 region: CASSPPGDDTQYF. In DNA form, the CDR3 reads TGTGCCAGCTCACCACCAGGCGACGATACGCAGTATTTT.

This chain connects TRBV4-1 to TRBJ2-7; 12 bases line up with TRBD2. The CDR3 is 18 amino acids. V shed 8 bases and J 3 bases; nucleotides not matched to a gene: 17. Germline CDR1 reads MGHRA; CDR2 reads YSYEKL. In nucleotides, the CDR3 is TGCGCCAGCCTTTCCGGGGACAGGAGGACTAGCGGGAACTACGAGCAGTACTTC. Its translation: CASLSGDRRTSGNYEQYF.

This clone was recorded a few times. The V call is TRBV30, the J call TRBJ2-7, with 7 bases aligning to TRBD2. The V gene's germline CDR1 is GTSNPN and CDR2 SVGIG (reference sequence). The junction had 4 bases not matched to a gene; V was cut back by 2 bases and J by 6 bases. The CDR3 is 12 amino acids. The chain's CDR3 is CAWSHPGGEQYF. The CDR3 DNA reads TGTGCCTGGAGTCACCCGGGAGGCGAGCAGTACTTC.

This clone was recorded a few times. The V and J genes are TRBV19 and TRBJ2-6; TRBD1 matches 9 bases. This CDR3 region has 17 residues. Germline CDR1 reads LNHDA; CDR2 reads SQIVND (reference sequence). V shed 3 bases, J shed 0 bases, and the junction held 3 bases outside the gene matches. The CDR3 DNA reads as TGTGCCAGTAGTATGTGGGGACAGGGCTCTGGGGCCAACGTCCTGACTTTC. Translating it yields CASSMWGQGSGANVLTF.

V is TRBV28 and J is TRBJ1-2; D remains unclear. CDR3 length: 13 residues. Germline lookup yields CDR1 MDHEN and CDR2 SYDVKM. With 7 bases removed from V and 1 base from J, the gap between germline ends came to 10 bases. In nucleotides, the CDR3 is TGTGCCAGCACGGGTTGGGATAACTATGGCTACACCTTC. Translation gives CASTGWDNYGYTF.

This clone was observed a few times. The J gene is TRBJ2-1, the V gene TRBV7-9; D is uncertain. Trimming shortened V by 5 bases and J by 4 bases, and 9 bases separated the two germline ends. The CDR3 covers 13 residues. The germline V gene has CDR1 SEHNR and CDR2 FQNEAQ (reference sequence). The CDR3 loop reads CASSPASYNEQFF. For the CDR3, the DNA is TGTGCCAGCAGCCCAGCCAGTTACAATGAGCAGTTCTTC.

This chain links TRBV7-8 with TRBJ2-1; TRBD2 aligns across 10 bases. Losses at the gene ends were 3 bases for V and 7 bases for J; bases not matched to a gene: 3. The CDR3 length is 14 residues. Germline CDR1 SGHVS, CDR2 FQNEAQ. The CDR3 DNA follows: TGTGCCAGCAGCTTTAGCGGGAGGAGGAATGAGCAGTTCTTC. Translation gives CASSFSGRRNEQFF. Full variable domain (rest looked up from reference TRBV7-8 and TRBJ2-1): GAGVSQSPRYKVAKRGQDVALRCDPISGHVSLFWYQQALGQGPEFLTYFQNEAQLDKSGLPSDRFFAERPEGSVSTLKIQRTQQEDSAVYLCASSFSGRRNEQFFGPGTRLTVL.

This chain uses TRBV28 with TRBJ2-1, with TRBD1 matching 8 bases. The CDR3 totals 16 residues. Trimming cost V 4 bases and J 0 bases; bases outside gene matches: 5. Germline CDR1 MDHEN, CDR2 SYDVKM. CDR3 nucleotides: TGTGCCAGCAGTTCCCGACAGGGGAGCTCCTACAATGAGCAGTTCTTC. Its translation is CASSSRQGSSYNEQFF.

V usage is TRBV5-6 and J usage is TRBJ1-4; TRBD1 might be the D (5 bases). The germline V gene encodes CDR1 SGHDT and CDR2 YYEEEE. The germline V and J ends were trimmed by 3 bases and 2 bases, with 11 bases remaining between them. The CDR3 runs to 15 residues. The CDR3 reads CASSWAGPTNEKLFF. In DNA form, the CDR3 reads TGTGCCAGCAGCTGGGCGGGACCCACTAATGAAAAACTGTTTTTT.